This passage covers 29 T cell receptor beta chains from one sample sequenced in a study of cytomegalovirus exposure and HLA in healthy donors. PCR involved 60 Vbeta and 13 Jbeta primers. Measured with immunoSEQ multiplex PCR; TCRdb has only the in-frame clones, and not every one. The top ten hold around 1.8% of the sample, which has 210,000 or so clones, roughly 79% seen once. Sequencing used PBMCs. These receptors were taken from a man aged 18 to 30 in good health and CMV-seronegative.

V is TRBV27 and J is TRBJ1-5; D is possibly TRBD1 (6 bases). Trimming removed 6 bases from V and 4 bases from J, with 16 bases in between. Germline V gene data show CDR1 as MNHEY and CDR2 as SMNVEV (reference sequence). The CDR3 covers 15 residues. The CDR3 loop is CASSPLLGANQPQHF. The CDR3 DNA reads TGTGCCAGCAGCCCGCTTCTGGGGGCAAATCAGCCCCAGCATTTT.

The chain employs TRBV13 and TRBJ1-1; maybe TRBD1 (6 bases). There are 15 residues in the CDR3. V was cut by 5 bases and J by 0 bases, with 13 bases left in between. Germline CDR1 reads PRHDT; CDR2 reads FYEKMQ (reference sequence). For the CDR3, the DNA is TGTGCCAGCAGCCCGAAGACAGGAGTGAACACTGAAGCTTTCTTT. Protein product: CASSPKTGVNTEAFF.

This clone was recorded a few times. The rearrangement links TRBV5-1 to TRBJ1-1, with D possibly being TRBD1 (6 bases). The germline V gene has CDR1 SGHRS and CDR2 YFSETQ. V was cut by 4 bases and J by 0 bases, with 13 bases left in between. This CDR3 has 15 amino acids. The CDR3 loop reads CASSPGQILNTEAFF. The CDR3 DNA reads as TGCGCCAGCAGCCCAGGACAGATCTTGAACACTGAAGCTTTCTTT.

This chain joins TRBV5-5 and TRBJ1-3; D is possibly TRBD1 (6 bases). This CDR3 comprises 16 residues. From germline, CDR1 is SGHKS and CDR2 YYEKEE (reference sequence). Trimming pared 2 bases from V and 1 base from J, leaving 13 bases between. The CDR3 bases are TGTGCCAGCAGCTTTACGACAGGACAGTCTGGAAACACCATATATTTT. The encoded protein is CASSFTTGQSGNTIYF.

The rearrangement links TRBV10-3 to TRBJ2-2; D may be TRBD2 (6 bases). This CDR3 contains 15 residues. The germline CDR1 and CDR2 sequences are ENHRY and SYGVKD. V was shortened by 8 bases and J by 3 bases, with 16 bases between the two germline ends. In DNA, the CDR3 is TGTGCCATCGGAGGGGTTATTGGGGACACCGGGGAGCTGTTTTTT. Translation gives CAIGGVIGDTGELFF.

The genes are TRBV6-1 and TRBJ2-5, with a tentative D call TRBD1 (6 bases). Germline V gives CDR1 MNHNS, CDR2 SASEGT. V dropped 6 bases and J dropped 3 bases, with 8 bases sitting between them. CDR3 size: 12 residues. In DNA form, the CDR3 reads TGTGCCAGCAGGGACAGAAAAGAGACCCAGTACTTC. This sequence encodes CASRDRKETQYF.

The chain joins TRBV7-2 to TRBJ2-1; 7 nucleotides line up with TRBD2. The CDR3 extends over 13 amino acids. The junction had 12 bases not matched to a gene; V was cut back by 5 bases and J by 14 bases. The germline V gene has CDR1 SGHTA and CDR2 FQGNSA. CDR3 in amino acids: CASSTYLAAIEFF. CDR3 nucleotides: TGTGCCAGCAGCACCTATCTAGCGGCTATTGAGTTCTTC.

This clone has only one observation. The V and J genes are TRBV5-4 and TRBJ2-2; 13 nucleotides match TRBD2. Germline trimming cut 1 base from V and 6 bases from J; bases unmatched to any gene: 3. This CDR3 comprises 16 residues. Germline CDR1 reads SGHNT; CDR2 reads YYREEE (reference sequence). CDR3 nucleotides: TGTGCCAGCAGCTTGCCACTAGCGGGAGGGCCCGGGGAGCTGTTTTTT. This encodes CASSLPLAGGPGELFF.

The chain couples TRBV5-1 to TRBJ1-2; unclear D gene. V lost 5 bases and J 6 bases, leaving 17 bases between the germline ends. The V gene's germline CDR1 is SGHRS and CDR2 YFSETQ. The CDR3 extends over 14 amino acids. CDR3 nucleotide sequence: TGCGCCAGCAGAACTCAGAACTACACGGATGGCTACACCTTC. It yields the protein CASRTQNYTDGYTF.

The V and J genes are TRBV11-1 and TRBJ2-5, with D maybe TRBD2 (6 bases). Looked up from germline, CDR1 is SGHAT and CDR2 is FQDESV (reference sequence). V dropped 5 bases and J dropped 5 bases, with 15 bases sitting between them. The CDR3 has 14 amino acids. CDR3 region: CASSPRLVWETQYF. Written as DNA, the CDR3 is TGTGCCAGCAGCCCACGACTAGTTTGGGAGACCCAGTACTTC.

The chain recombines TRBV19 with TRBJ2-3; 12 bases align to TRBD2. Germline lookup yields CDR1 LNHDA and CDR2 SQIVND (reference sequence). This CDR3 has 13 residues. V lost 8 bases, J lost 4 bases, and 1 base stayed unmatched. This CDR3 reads CASRTSGADTQYF. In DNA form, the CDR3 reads TGTGCCAGTCGGACTAGCGGGGCAGATACGCAGTATTTT.

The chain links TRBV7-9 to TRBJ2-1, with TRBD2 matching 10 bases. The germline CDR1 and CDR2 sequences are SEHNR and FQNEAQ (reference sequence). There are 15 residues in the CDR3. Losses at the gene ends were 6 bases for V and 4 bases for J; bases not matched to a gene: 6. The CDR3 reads CASSHGLAEYNEQFF. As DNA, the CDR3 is TGTGCCAGCAGTCATGGACTAGCGGAGTACAATGAGCAGTTCTTC.

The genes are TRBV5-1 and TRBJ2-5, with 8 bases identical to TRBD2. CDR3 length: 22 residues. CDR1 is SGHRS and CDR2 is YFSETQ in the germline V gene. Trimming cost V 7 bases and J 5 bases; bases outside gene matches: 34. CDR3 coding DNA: TGCGCCAGCTATCTAGGGGAGCGGGGCCGGGCGGGAGGTAGTAAACCTCGCGAGACCCAGTACTTC. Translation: CASYLGERGRAGGSKPRETQYF.

CDR3 protein: CASSSTAGQGTEKLFF. The CDR3 DNA is TGTGCCAGCAGCTCCACGGCGGGACAGGGGACTGAAAAACTGTTTTTT. The V gene is TRBV9, the J gene TRBJ1-4; 10 nucleotides align to TRBD1. CDR3 length equals 16 residues. The V and J ends lost 4 bases and 7 bases, in that order; junction bases with no gene match: 10. Per germline, CDR1 SGDLS and CDR2 YYNGEE. Variable domain in full (rest from reference TRBV9 and TRBJ1-4): DSGVTQTPKHLITATGQRVTLRCSPRSGDLSVYWYQQSLDQGLQFLIQYYNGEERAKGNILERFSAQQFPDLHSELNLSSLELGDSALYFCASSSTAGQGTEKLFFGSGTQLSVL.

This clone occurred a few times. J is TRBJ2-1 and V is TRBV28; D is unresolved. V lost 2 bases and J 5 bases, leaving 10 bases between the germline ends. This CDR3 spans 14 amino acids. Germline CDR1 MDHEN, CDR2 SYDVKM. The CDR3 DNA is TGTGCCAGCAGTTTAAGCTCAGCGAACAATGAGCAGTTCTTC. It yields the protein CASSLSSANNEQFF.

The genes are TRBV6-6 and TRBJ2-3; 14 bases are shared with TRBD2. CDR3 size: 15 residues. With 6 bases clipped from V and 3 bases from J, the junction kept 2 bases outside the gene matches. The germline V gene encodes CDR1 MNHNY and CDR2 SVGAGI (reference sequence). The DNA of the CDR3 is TGTGCCAGCAGCCGGACTAGCGGGGGGACAGATACGCAGTATTTT. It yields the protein CASSRTSGGTDTQYF.

The CDR3: CASSGGTLTPPNTDTQYF. Here the CDR3 DNA reads TGTGCCAGCAGCGGCGGGACTCTAACTCCTCCTAACACAGATACGCAGTATTTT. The chain joins TRBV11-3 to TRBJ2-3; tentative D call: TRBD2 (6 bases). The CDR3 runs to 18 residues. From germline, CDR1 is SGHNT and CDR2 YENEEA. The V gene lost 5 bases and the J gene lost 2 bases, with 23 bases spanning the gap.

The CDR3 sequence is CASSPFSGGYNEQFF. For the CDR3, the DNA is TGTGCCAGCAGCCCCTTTAGCGGGGGCTACAATGAGCAGTTCTTC. The chain recombines TRBV7-8 with TRBJ2-1; 9 nucleotides match TRBD2. Germline V gene sequence: CDR1 SGHVS, CDR2 FQNEAQ. The junction had 5 bases not matched to a gene; V was cut back by 5 bases and J by 3 bases. The length of the CDR3 is 15 residues.

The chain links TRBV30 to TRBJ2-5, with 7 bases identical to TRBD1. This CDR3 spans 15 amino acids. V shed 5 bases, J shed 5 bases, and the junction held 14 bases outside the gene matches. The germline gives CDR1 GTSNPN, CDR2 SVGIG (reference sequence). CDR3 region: CAWGIETGQGETQYF. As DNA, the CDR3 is TGTGCCTGGGGAATCGAGACAGGGCAAGGGGAGACCCAGTACTTC.

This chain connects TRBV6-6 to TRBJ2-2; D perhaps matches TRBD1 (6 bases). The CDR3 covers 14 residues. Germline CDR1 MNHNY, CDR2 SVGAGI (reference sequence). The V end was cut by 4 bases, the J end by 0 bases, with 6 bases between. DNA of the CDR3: TGTGCCAGCAGTTGGACAGCGAACACCGGGGAGCTGTTTTTT. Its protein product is CASSWTANTGELFF.

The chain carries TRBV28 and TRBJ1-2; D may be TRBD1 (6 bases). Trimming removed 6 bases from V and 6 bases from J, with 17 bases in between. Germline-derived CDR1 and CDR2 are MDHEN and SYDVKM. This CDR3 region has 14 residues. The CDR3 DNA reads TGTGCCAGCAGCCTAACAGGGAATTCGGATGGCTACACCTTC. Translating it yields CASSLTGNSDGYTF.

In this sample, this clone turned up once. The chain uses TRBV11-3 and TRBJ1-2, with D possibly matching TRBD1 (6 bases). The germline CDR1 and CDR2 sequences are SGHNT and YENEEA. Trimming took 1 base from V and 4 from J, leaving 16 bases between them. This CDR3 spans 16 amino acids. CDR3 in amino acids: CASSLAPQGTTYGYTF. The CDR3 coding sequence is TGTGCCAGCAGCTTAGCCCCGCAGGGGACGACCTATGGCTACACCTTC.

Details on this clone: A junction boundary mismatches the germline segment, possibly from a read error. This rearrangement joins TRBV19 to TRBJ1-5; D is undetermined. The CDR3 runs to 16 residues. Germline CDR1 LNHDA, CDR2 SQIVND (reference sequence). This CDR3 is CASSIAASRSNRPQHF. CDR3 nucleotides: TGTGCCAGTAGTATAGCGGCCTCTCGGAGCAATCGGCCCCAGCATTTT.

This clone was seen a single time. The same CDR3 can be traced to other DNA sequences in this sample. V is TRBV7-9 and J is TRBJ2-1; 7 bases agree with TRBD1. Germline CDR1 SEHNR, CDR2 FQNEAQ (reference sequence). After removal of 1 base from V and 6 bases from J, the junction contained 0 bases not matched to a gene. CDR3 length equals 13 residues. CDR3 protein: CASSLGTGNEQFF. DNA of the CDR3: TGTGCCAGCAGCTTAGGGACAGGCAATGAGCAGTTCTTC.

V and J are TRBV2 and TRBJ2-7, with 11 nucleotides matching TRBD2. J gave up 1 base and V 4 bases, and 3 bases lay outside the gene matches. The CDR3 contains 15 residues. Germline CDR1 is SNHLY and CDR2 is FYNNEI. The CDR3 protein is CASSAGTSGSYEQYF. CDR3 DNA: TGTGCCAGCAGTGCCGGGACTAGCGGTTCCTACGAGCAGTACTTC.

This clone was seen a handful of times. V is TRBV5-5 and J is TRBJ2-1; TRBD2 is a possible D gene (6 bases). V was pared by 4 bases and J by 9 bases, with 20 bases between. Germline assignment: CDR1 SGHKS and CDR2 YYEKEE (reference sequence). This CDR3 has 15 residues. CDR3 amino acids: CASSQDAGFGSEQFF. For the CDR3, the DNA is TGTGCCAGCAGCCAAGATGCGGGATTCGGTAGTGAGCAGTTCTTC.

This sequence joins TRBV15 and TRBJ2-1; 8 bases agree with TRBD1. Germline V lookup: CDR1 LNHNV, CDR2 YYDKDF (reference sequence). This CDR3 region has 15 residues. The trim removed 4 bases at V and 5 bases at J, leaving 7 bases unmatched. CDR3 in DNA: TGTGCCACCAGCAACGACAGGGGCTTCGACAATGAGCAGTTCTTC. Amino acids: CATSNDRGFDNEQFF.

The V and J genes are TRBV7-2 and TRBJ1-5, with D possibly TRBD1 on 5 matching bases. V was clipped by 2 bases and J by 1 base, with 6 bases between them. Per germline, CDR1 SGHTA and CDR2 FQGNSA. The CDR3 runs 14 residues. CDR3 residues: CASSLRGSNQPQHF. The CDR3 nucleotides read TGTGCCAGCAGCTTAAGGGGAAGCAATCAGCCCCAGCATTTT.

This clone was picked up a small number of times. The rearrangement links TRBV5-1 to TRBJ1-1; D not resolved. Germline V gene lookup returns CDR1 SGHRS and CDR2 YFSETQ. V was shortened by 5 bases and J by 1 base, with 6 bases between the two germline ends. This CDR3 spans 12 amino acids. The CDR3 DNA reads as TGCGCCAGCAGAATAGCGAACACTGAAGCTTTCTTT. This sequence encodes CASRIANTEAFF.